This TCR beta chain is from a study of CD4 T cells in relation to SARS-CoV-2 and coronaviruses. Whole-study context: The HLA restriction of the shared crossreactive spike epitopes was mapped.

This CDR3 comprises 15 residues. After removal of 5 bases from V and 4 bases from J, the junction contained 9 bases not matched to a gene. Germline loops: CDR1 SGDLS, CDR2 YYNGEE. CD4+ T cells from unexposed donors were obtained before the COVID-19 pandemic (2011-2018). Whole-study results and caveats: The assay detects memory recall responses, not culture-primed primary responses. This crossreactivity analysis covered spike protein alone, no other viral proteins.

Assay used: immunoSEQ multiplex PCR; TCRdb lists only in-frame clones, some missing. In the table there are tens of thousands of clones, over 90% of which are singletons. Details on this clone: Its cognate antigen is unknown.

The rearrangement links TRBV9 to TRBJ2-5; 9 bases line up with TRBD1. This sequence originates from a human donor in good health. Input material: naive CD4+ T cells from PBMCs. Subset of the sample: naive CD4+ T cells isolated by negative enrichment. In DNA, the CDR3 is TGTGCCAGCAGTCCCACAGGGGGCATAGGAGAGACCCAGTACTTC. Its translation is CASSPTGGIGETQYF. The complete variable domain, with remaining parts taken from reference TRBV9 and TRBJ2-5, reads DSGVTQTPKHLITATGQRVTLRCSPRSGDLSVYWYQQSLDQGLQFLIQYYNGEERAKGNILERFSAQQFPDLHSELNLSSLELGDSALYFCASSPTGGIGETQYFGPGTRLLVL.